The source of this T cell receptor (beta chain) is a study of glioma-infiltrating T cells. Broader study findings: Tissue and blood shared very few CDR3 sequences. Above-expected tissue-blood divergence occurred in all gliomas, most in low-grade ones. Signature shared blood CDR3 motifs were enriched in low-divergence and depleted in high-divergence patients.

TCR alpha and beta CDR3 regions were amplified from RNA using iRepertoire nested multiplex PCR. MiXCR, applied by TCRdb to the multiplex PCR reads, yields one record per CDR3 protein. Of about 400,000 distinct CDR3 sequences in the sample, less than 50% are singletons; the top ten hold about 12%. Germline V CDR1 and CDR2: SGHAT, FQNNGV. This CDR3 has 14 amino acids. V was pared by 3 bases and J by 7 bases, with 12 bases between. This clonotype was counted between two and nine times. The antigen remains undetermined. The clonotype originates from a human donor with low-grade glioma or glioblastoma, undergoing nonglioma brain surgery, or in good health (not recorded which). This chain connects TRBV11-2 to TRBJ2-2, with D uncertain. Sequencing input: glioma tissue, nonneoplastic brain tissue, or PBMCs (not recorded which). In DNA, the CDR3 is TGTGCCAGCAGCTTCGCAAGCATAGGCGGGGAGCTGTTTTTT. It codes for CASSFASIGGELFF. Complete variable domain (other parts from reference TRBV11-2 and TRBJ2-2): EAGVAQSPRYKIIEKRQSVAFWCNPISGHATLYWYQQILGQGPKLLIQFQNNGVVDDSQLPKDRFSAERLKGVDSTLKIQPAKLEDSAVYLCASSFASIGGELFFGEGSRLTVL.